Detailed here is one T cell receptor beta chain. No ophthalmopathy within 18 months of follow-up signified stable hyperthyroidism. The CDR3 loop spans 13 amino acids. In germline, CDR1 is MNHNS, CDR2 SASEGT. Between the trimmed V and J ends, which lost 6 bases and 0 bases, there was a span of 8 bases. This specimen belongs to a study of Graves' ophthalmopathy and Graves' hyperthyroidism. CDR3 regions of TCR beta were amplified from RNA transcripts. The first round was an RT-PCR with HTBI primers, and the second round was a multiplex PCR. TCRdb re-analysed the multiplex PCR reads in MiXCR, keeping a single row per CDR3 protein. The sample lists hundreds of thousands of distinct CDR3 sequences, approximately 21% occurring once.

This receptor was taken from a woman aged 18-29 years with stable Graves' hyperthyroidism. Material: peripheral blood. The chain uses TRBV6-1 and TRBJ1-1; D not certain. The DNA for the CDR3 is TGTGCCAGCAGGCCCGTGTTGAACACTGAAGCTTTCTTT. It encodes CASRPVLNTEAFF.